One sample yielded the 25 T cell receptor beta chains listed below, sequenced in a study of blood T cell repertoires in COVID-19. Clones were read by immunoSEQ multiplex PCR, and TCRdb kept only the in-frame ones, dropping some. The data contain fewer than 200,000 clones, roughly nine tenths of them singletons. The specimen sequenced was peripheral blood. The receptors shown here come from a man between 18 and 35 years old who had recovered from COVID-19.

Here the CDR3 reads CASSLEGVVNEQFF. The CDR3 nucleotides read TGTGCCAGCAGTTTAGAGGGGGTAGTGAATGAGCAGTTCTTC. V and J are TRBV27 and TRBJ2-1; possible D gene TRBD1, 6 bases. CDR3 size: 14 residues. Trimming took 2 bases from V and 7 from J, leaving 12 bases between them. CDR1 and CDR2 from the germline V gene are MNHEY and SMNVEV (reference sequence).

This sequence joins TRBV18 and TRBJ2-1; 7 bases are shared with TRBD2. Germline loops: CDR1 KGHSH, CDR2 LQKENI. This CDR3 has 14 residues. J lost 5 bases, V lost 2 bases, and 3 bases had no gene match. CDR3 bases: TGTGCCAGCTCACCAGCTAGCGGCAACAATGAGCAGTTCTTC. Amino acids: CASSPASGNNEQFF.

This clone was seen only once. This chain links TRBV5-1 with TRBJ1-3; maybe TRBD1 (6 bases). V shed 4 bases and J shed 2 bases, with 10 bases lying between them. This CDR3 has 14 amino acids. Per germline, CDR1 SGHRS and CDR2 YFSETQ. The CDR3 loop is CASSMGGPGNTIYF. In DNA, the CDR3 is TGCGCCAGCAGCATGGGGGGCCCTGGAAACACCATATATTTT.

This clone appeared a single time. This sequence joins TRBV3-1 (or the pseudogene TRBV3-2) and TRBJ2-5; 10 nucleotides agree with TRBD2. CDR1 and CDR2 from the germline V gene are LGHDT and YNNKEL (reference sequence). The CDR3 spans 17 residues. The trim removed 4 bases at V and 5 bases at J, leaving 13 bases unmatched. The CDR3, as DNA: TGTGCCAGCAGCCGAAGATCTGGAGCGGGAGGGAAGGAGACCCAGTACTTC. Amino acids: CASSRRSGAGGKETQYF.

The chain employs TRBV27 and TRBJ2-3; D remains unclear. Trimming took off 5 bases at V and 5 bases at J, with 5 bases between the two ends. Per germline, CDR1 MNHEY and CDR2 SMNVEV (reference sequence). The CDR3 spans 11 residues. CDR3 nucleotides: TGTGCCAGCAGTCTCAGAGATACGCAGTATTTT. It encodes CASSLRDTQYF.

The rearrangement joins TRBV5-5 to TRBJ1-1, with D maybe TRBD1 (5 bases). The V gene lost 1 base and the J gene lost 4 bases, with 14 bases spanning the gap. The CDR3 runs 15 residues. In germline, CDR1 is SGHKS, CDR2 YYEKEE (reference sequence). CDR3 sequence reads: CASSLWRERGTEAFF. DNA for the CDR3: TGTGCCAGCAGCTTGTGGAGGGAAAGGGGCACTGAAGCTTTCTTT.

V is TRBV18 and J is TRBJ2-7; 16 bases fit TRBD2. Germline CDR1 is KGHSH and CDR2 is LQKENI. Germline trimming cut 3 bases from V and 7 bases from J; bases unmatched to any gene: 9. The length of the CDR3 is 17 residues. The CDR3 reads CASSPPGLAGGAGEQYF. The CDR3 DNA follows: TGTGCCAGCTCACCTCCGGGACTAGCGGGAGGGGCAGGGGAGCAGTACTTC.

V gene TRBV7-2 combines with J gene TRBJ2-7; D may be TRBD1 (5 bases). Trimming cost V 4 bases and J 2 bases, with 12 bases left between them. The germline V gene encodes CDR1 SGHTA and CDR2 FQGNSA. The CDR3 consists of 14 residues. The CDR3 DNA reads TGTGCCAGCAGCTCTCGACAGCCTGCCTACGAGCAGTACTTC. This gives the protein CASSSRQPAYEQYF. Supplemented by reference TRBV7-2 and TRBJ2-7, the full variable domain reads GAGVSQSPSNKVTEKGKDVELRCDPISGHTALYWYRQSLGQGLEFLIYFQGNSAPDKSGLPSDRFSAERTGGSVSTLTIQRTQQEDSAVYLCASSSRQPAYEQYFGPGTRLTVT.

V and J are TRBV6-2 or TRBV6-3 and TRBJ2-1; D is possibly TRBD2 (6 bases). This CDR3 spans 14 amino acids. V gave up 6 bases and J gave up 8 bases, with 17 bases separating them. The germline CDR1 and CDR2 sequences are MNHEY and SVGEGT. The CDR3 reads CASSPGRGRDEQFF. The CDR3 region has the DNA TGTGCCAGCAGCCCGGGACGGGGGAGAGATGAGCAGTTCTTC.

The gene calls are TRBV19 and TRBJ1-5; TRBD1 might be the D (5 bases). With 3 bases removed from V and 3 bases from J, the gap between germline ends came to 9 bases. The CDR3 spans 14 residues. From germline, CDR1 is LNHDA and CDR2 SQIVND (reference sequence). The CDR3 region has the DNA TGTGCCAGTAGTATGGGGCCAGTCAATCAGCCCCAGCATTTT. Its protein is CASSMGPVNQPQHF.

The CDR3 loop reads CASSQDWGQNTGELFF. Written as DNA, the CDR3 is TGTGCCAGCAGCCAAGATTGGGGACAAAACACCGGGGAGCTGTTTTTT. The J gene is TRBJ2-2, the V gene TRBV14; the D gene is possibly TRBD1 (6 bases). CDR1 is SGHDN, CDR2 FVKESK, per germline. The V end was cut by 0 bases, the J end by 2 bases, with 10 bases between. The CDR3 spans 16 residues.

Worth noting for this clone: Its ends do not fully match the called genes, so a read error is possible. Written as DNA, the CDR3 is TGTGCCAGCAGCCTAGAGGGCAAAACTGGCTACGAGCAGTACTTC. Protein product: CASSLEGKTGYEQYF. The rearrangement links TRBV11-2 to TRBJ2-7; TRBD2 is a possible D gene (5 bases). CDR1 is SGHAT and CDR2 is FQNNGV in the germline V gene. The CDR3 loop spans 15 amino acids.

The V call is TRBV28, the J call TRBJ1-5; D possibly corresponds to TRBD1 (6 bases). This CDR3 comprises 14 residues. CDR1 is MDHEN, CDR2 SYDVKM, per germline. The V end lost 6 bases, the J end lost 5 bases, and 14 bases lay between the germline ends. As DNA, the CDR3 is TGTGCCAGCAGGATTTCAGGGGCCTATCAGCCCCAGCATTTT. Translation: CASRISGAYQPQHF.

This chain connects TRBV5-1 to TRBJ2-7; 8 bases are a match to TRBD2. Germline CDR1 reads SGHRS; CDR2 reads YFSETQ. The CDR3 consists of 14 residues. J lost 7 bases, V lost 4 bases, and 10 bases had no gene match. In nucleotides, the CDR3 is TGCGCCAGCAGCATGAGAACGGGACTAGGTGAGCAGTACTTC. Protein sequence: CASSMRTGLGEQYF.

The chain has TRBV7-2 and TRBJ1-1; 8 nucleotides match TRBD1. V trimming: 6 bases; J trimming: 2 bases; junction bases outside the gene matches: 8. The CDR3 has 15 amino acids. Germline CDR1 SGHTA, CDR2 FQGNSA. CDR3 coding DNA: TGTGCCAGCAGTGATACAGGGGGAGAAAACACTGAAGCTTTCTTT. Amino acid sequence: CASSDTGGENTEAFF.

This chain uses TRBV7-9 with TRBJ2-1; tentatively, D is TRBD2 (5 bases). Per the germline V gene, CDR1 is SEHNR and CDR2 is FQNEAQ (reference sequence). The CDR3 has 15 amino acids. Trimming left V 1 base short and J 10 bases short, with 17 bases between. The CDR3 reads CASSLGSSGTGEQFF. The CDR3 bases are TGTGCCAGCAGCTTAGGGTCGTCTGGAACGGGGGAGCAGTTCTTC.

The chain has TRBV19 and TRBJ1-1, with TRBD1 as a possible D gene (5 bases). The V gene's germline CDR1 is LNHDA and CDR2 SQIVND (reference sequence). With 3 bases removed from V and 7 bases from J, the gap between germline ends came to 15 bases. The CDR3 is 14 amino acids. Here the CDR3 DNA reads TGTGCCAGTAGTATTTGGTCGGGGGGGAATGAAGCTTTCTTT. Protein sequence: CASSIWSGGNEAFF.

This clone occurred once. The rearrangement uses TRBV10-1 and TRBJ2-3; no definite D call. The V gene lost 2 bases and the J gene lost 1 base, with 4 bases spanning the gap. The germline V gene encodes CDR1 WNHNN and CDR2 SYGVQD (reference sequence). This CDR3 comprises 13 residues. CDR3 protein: CASSEGGTDTQYF. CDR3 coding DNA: TGCGCCAGCAGTGAGGGAGGCACAGATACGCAGTATTTT.

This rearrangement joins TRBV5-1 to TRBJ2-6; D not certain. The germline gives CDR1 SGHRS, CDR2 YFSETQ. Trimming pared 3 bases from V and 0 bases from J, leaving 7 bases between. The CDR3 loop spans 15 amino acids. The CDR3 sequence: CASSSTYSGANVLTF. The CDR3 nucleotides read TGCGCCAGCAGCTCTACCTACTCTGGGGCCAACGTCCTGACTTTC.

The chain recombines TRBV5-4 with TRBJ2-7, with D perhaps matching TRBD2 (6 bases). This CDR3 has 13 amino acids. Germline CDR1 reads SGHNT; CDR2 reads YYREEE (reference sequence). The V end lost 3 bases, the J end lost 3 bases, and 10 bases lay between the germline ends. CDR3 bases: TGTGCCAGCAGCTATATGACTAGCTACGAGCAGTACTTC. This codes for CASSYMTSYEQYF.

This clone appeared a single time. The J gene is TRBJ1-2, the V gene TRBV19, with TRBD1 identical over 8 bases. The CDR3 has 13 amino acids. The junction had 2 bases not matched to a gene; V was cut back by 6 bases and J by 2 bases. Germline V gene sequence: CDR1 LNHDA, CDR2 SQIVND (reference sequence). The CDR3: CASRDRVNYGYTF. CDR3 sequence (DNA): TGTGCCAGTAGGGACAGGGTGAACTATGGCTACACCTTC.

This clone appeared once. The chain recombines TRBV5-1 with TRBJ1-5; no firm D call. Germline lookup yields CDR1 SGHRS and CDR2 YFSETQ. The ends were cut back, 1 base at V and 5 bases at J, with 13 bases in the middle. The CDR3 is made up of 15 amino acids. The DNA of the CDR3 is TGCGCCAGCAGCTTGATATTGAACAGTTATCAGCCCCAGCATTTT. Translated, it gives CASSLILNSYQPQHF.

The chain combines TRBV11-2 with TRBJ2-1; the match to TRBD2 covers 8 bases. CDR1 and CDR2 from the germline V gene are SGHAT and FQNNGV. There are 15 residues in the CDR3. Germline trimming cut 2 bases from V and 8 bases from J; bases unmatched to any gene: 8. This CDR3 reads CASSLNGRDTDEQFF. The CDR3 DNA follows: TGTGCCAGCAGCTTAAACGGGAGGGACACCGATGAGCAGTTCTTC.

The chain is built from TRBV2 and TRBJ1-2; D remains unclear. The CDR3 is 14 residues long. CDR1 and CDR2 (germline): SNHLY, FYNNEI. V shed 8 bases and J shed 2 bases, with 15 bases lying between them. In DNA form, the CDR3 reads TGTGCCAGCGTCGTATCTCCGGGGAACTATGGCTACACCTTC. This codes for CASVVSPGNYGYTF.

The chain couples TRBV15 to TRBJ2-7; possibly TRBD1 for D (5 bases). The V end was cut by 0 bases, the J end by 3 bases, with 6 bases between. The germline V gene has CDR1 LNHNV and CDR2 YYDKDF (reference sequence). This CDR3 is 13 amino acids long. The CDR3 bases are TGTGCCACCAGCAGAGAAGGGGTCTACGAGCAGTACTTC. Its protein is CATSREGVYEQYF.